The TCR beta chain under discussion was sequenced for a study of blood T cell repertoires in COVID-19. Study-level information: Whether acute or convalescent, the COVID-19 samples came from the United States, Italy and Spain. The cDNA or gDNA used as material had been derived from T cells, B-cell-depleted T cells, or PBMCs.

Here immunoSEQ multiplex PCR was the method, and the copy in TCRdb shows in-frame clones only, minus some. The sample holds about 220,000 clones; roughly nine tenths are singletons and the top ten take roughly 3.7%. The V and J ends lost 0 bases and 2 bases respectively, with 7 bases between them. Germline-derived CDR1 and CDR2 are WSHSY and SAAADI. The CDR3 is 14 amino acids. This clone appeared many times. The clonotype comes from a young woman in a cohort exposed to, infected with or recovered from COVID-19 (not recorded which). Sample: PBMCs or T cells enriched from blood (not recorded which). The rearrangement links TRBV10-2 to TRBJ1-2, with D unclear. CDR3 DNA: TGCGCCAGCAGTGAGTCGTCCGGGAACTATGGCTACACCTTC. Translation: CASSESSGNYGYTF.